This is a list of T cell receptor beta chains from one sample in a study of T-cell reconstitution after alpha-beta-depleted transplantation in children. TCRdb reprocessed the PCR reads with MiXCR, giving one entry per CDR3 protein. The sample shows some 29,000 distinct CDR3 sequences, roughly 6% of them seen only once. The source material was PBMCs, mostly from graft donor cells, sampled 180 days after TCRalphabeta/CD19-depleted stem cell transplant. Source of these receptors: a male patient younger than 18 who had a stem cell transplant for acute myeloid leukemia, so the T cells may come from the graft donor. Each CDR3 is given with its conserved first and last residue. A D gene is named only where the DNA matches it firmly. Clone size is stated in some rows and not others, as once, few, many or a class when expanded.

d_gene	j_gene	v_gene	abundance	CDR3aa	CDR3nt
TRBD1	TRBJ2-1	TRBV11-3	many	CASSLRGTGSYNEQFF	TGTGCCAGCAGCTTAAGGGGGACAGGCTCCTACAATGAGCAGTTCTTC
NA	TRBJ2-5	TRBV25-1	many	CASSDSQTGRILETQYF	TGTGCCAGCAGTGATTCTCAGACAGGGAGGATTCTAGAGACCCAGTACTTC
NA	TRBJ2-7	TRBV4-3	many	CASSQWDSWDYEQYF	TGCGCCAGCAGCCAATGGGACTCTTGGGATTACGAGCAGTACTTC
TRBD2	TRBJ2-1	TRBV19	many	CASSTLLAGSHNEQFF	TGTGCCAGTAGTACGTTACTAGCGGGATCCCACAATGAGCAGTTCTTC
TRBD1	TRBJ2-3	TRBV2	many	CASSIQGVADTQYF	TGTGCCAGCAGTATCCAGGGGGTAGCAGATACGCAGTATTTT
TRBD2	TRBJ2-3	TRBV6-2/TRBV6-3	many	CASSTYAGGTDTQYF	TGTGCCAGCTCAACTTATGCGGGAGGAACAGATACGCAGTATTTT
NA	TRBJ2-1	TRBV20-1	many	CSASPLGSEQFF	TGCAGTGCTAGCCCCCTCGGGTCTGAGCAGTTCTTC
TRBD2	TRBJ2-3	TRBV12-3/TRBV12-4	few	CASSKTSGRGADTQYF	TGTGCCAGCAGTAAGACTAGCGGGAGAGGTGCAGATACGCAGTATTTT
NA	TRBJ1-4	TRBV6-1	many	CASTQGRLEKLFF	TGTGCCAGCACCCAGGGACGTTTAGAAAAACTGTTTTTT
NA	TRBJ2-3	TRBV4-2	NA	CAMGLAGEGPTDTQYF	TGTGCCATGGGCTTGGCAGGGGAGGGACCCACAGATACGCAGTATTTT
NA	TRBJ2-3	TRBV25-1	many	CASSEYRAGDTQYF	TGTGCCAGCAGTGAATATAGGGCGGGAGATACGCAGTATTTT
NA	TRBJ1-1	TRBV4-1	many	CASSHPSGLAGTEAFF	TGCGCCAGCAGCCATCCCTCAGGGTTAGCGGGCACTGAAGCTTTCTTT
NA	TRBJ1-6	TRBV29-1	many	CSVGGGNNSPLHF	TGCAGCGTTGGAGGGGGGAATAATTCACCCCTCCACTTT
NA	TRBJ1-5	TRBV20-1	NA	CSATPGGGLGLNQPQHF	TGCAGTGCTACCCCGGGGGGGGGGCTGGGACTTAATCAGCCCCAGCATTTT
NA	TRBJ1-1	TRBV12-3/TRBV12-4	many	CASSRLKDTEAFF	TGTGCCAGCAGCCGACTCAAGGACACTGAAGCTTTCTTT
NA	TRBJ2-5	TRBV7-9	many	CASSPWDLQETQYF	TGTGCCAGCAGCCCATGGGACTTGCAAGAGACCCAGTACTTC
TRBD2	TRBJ2-4	TRBV7-8	NA	CASSLGLAGVDIQYF	TGTGCCAGCAGCTTAGGGCTAGCGGGAGTGGACATTCAGTACTTC
NA	TRBJ2-2	TRBV11-2	many	CASSLLSRGTGELFF	TGTGCCAGCAGCTTACTCTCGAGGGGCACCGGGGAGCTGTTTTTT
NA	TRBJ2-1	TRBV7-6	NA	CASSRRGSEQFF	TGTGCCAGCAGCCGTAGGGGTAGCGAGCAGTTCTTC
TRBD1	TRBJ1-2	TRBV20-1	many	CSATRGGANYGYTF	TGCAGTGCTACCAGGGGGGGAGCTAACTATGGCTACACCTTC
TRBD2	TRBJ2-1	TRBV3-1	many	CASRRRGSSNEQFF	TGTGCCAGCAGGAGGCGGGGGAGTAGCAATGAGCAGTTCTTC
TRBD1	TRBJ2-7	TRBV5-1	many	CASFSSPGQGADEQYF	TGCGCCAGCTTCTCCTCCCCGGGACAGGGGGCTGACGAGCAGTACTTC
NA	TRBJ2-1	TRBV25-1	many	CASSDLVSSYNEQFF	TGTGCCAGCAGTGATCTGGTGAGCTCCTACAATGAGCAGTTCTTC
NA	TRBJ2-1	TRBV24-1	many	CATSERDKHNEQFF	TGTGCCACCAGTGAACGGGACAAACACAATGAGCAGTTCTTC
NA	TRBJ1-5	TRBV10-3	many	CAISESGPQGEQPQHF	TGTGCCATCAGTGAGTCCGGACCGCAGGGAGAACAGCCCCAGCATTTT
NA	TRBJ2-1	TRBV6-2/TRBV6-3	many	CASISSGLAGGEQFF	TGTGCCAGCATTTCCTCGGGGCTAGCTGGTGGTGAGCAGTTCTTC
NA	TRBJ1-4	TRBV6-1	many	CASSAGSISTNEKLFF	TGTGCCAGCAGTGCGGGGAGTATCTCAACTAATGAAAAACTGTTTTTT
NA	TRBJ2-7	TRBV28	many	CASSPQGRRGEQYF	TGTGCCAGCAGCCCTCAAGGGCGGCGAGGCGAGCAGTACTTC